This is a list of T cell receptor beta chains from one sample in a study of T-cell reconstitution after alpha-beta-depleted transplantation in children. Each CDR3 protein is one row after TCRdb ran MiXCR on the PCR reads. The repertoire includes under 850,000 distinct CDR3 sequences, around 13% of them detected once, and around 0.76% sits in the top ten. The sample was PBMCs, taken before TCRalphabeta/CD19-depleted stem cell transplant. The source of these receptors is a girl aged 2 to 10 with congenital amegakaryocytic thrombocytopenia, due to receive a stem cell transplant. The CDR3 runs from the conserved cysteine through the conserved F or W. A D gene is named only where the DNA matches it firmly.

v_gene: TRBV12-5; d_gene: TRBD2; j_gene: TRBJ2-1; len: 15; CDR3aa: CASGLSGTSHNEQFF
v_gene: TRBV28; d_gene: TRBD2; j_gene: TRBJ2-4; len: 21; CDR3aa: CASSFLRPASGSPIAKNIQYF
v_gene: TRBV5-1; d_gene: -; j_gene: TRBJ1-1; len: 19; CDR3aa: CASSSSLFQGRRMNTEAFF
v_gene: TRBV20-1; d_gene: -; j_gene: TRBJ2-5; len: 12; CDR3aa: CSASRGEKTQYF
v_gene: TRBV29-1; d_gene: -; j_gene: TRBJ1-3; len: 15; CDR3aa: CSALGDAGRGNTIYF
v_gene: TRBV28; d_gene: -; j_gene: TRBJ2-7; len: 15; CDR3aa: CASSLWGGGGYEQYF
v_gene: TRBV29-1; d_gene: TRBD2; j_gene: TRBJ2-5; len: 13; CDR3aa: CSVEVSREETQYF
v_gene: TRBV6-1; d_gene: -; j_gene: TRBJ1-3; len: 13; CDR3aa: CATARQGSNTIYF
v_gene: TRBV6-2/TRBV6-3; d_gene: -; j_gene: TRBJ2-1; len: 17; CDR3aa: CASSYEGGRAGYNEQFF
v_gene: TRBV20-1; d_gene: TRBD1; j_gene: TRBJ1-1; len: 17; CDR3aa: CSASALGQGGEGPEAFF
v_gene: TRBV6-1; d_gene: TRBD1; j_gene: TRBJ2-2; len: 14; CDR3aa: CASSRRQGVRELFF
v_gene: TRBV7-9; d_gene: TRBD2; j_gene: TRBJ2-7; len: 12; CDR3aa: CASSPLGREQYF